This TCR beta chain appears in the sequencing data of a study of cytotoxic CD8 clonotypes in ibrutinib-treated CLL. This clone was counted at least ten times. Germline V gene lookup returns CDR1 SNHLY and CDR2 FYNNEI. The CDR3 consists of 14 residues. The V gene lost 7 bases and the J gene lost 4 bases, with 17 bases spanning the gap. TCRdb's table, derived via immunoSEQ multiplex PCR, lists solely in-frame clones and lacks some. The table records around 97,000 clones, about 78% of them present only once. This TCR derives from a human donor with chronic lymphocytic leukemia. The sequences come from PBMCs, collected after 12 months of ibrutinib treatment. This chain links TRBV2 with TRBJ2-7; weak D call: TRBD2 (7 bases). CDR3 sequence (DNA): TGTGCCAGCACCGAAGGGGGGGCAGGGTACGAGCAGTACTTC. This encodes CASTEGGAGYEQYF.